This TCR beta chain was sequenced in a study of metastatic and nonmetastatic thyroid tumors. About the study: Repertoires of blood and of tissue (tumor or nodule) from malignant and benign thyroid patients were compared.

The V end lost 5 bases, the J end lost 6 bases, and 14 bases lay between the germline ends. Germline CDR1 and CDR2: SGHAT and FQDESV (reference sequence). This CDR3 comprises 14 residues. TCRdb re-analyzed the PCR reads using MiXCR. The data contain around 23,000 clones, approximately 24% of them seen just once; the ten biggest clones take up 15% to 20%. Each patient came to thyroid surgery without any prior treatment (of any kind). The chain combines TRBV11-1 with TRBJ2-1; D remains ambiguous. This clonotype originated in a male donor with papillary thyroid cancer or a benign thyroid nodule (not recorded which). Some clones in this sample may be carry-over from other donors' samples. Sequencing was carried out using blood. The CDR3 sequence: CASSRVGEGNEQFF. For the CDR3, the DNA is TGTGCCAGCAGCCGCGTTGGGGAAGGCAATGAGCAGTTCTTC.